The next 26 T cell receptor beta chains were all read from a single sample in a study of cytomegalovirus exposure and HLA in healthy donors. It was with 60 Vbeta and 13 Jbeta primers that the PCR ran. Profiling relied on immunoSEQ multiplex PCR, and the TCRdb table lists in-frame clones only, not all of them. The repertoire holds 19,000 or so clones, with roughly 75% as singletons. The specimen sequenced was PBMCs. These receptor sequences come from a man between 18 and 29 years old in good health and CMV-seronegative.

The chain recombines TRBV29-1 with TRBJ2-2, with 7 bases fitting TRBD1. V shed 7 bases, J shed 3 bases, and the junction held 2 bases outside the gene matches. There are 12 residues in the CDR3. From germline, CDR1 is SQVTM and CDR2 ANQGSEA. CDR3 DNA sequence: TGCAGCGGACAGGGCGACACCGGGGAGCTGTTTTTT. This translates into CSGQGDTGELFF.

The chain is built from TRBV30 and TRBJ1-1; perhaps TRBD1 as D (5 bases). This CDR3 contains 13 residues. V was clipped by 6 bases and J by 2 bases, with 13 bases between them. Germline CDR1 is GTSNPN and CDR2 is SVGIG (reference sequence). CDR3 amino acids: CACSDRRNTEAFF. The CDR3 nucleotides read TGTGCCTGTTCCGACAGACGTAACACTGAAGCTTTCTTT.

This clone was observed once. This chain joins TRBV29-1 and TRBJ1-1; a possible D gene is TRBD1 (6 bases). The CDR3 is made up of 13 amino acids. Deletions cut 7 bases from V and 5 bases from J, with 17 bases between. CDR1 is SQVTM and CDR2 is ANQGSEA in the germline V gene. Here the CDR3 reads CSAQHRAGTEAFF. Written as DNA, the CDR3 is TGCAGCGCTCAACACAGGGCCGGGACTGAAGCTTTCTTT.

This clone was seen more than once but under ten times. The chain couples TRBV7-9 to TRBJ2-3; possibly TRBD1 for D (6 bases). V lost 6 bases and J lost 4, with 11 bases in between. The CDR3 loop spans 13 amino acids. Germline assignment: CDR1 SEHNR and CDR2 FQNEAQ (reference sequence). CDR3 residues: CASSPRGPDTQYF. CDR3 nucleotide sequence: TGTGCCAGCAGTCCCAGGGGCCCAGATACGCAGTATTTT.

The J gene is TRBJ1-2, the V gene TRBV30, with 10 bases identical to TRBD1. Germline V lookup: CDR1 GTSNPN, CDR2 SVGIG (reference sequence). The CDR3 totals 18 residues. V gave up 2 bases and J gave up 7 bases; unmatched junction bases: 19. CDR3 sequence (DNA): TGTGCCTGGAGTCGAAGACCGGGACAGGGGTATCCCTCCCGTGGCTACACCTTC. This codes for CAWSRRPGQGYPSRGYTF.

The rearrangement joins TRBV4-2 to TRBJ2-1, with TRBD2 as a possible D gene (5 bases). The CDR3 sequence is 16 residues long. CDR1 is LGHNA and CDR2 is YNFKEQ in the germline V gene. Trimming removed 0 bases at V and 9 bases at J, with 18 bases between. The CDR3 here is CASSQERTGSQTEQFF. The DNA for the CDR3 is TGTGCCAGCAGCCAAGAGAGGACTGGGAGCCAGACTGAGCAGTTCTTC.

This clone was detected only once. This chain links TRBV29-1 with TRBJ1-2, with TRBD1 identical over 8 bases. This CDR3 is 13 amino acids long. With 0 bases clipped from V and 3 bases from J, the junction kept 0 bases outside the gene matches. In germline, CDR1 is SQVTM, CDR2 ANQGSEA. CDR3 loop: CSVEEGQDYGYTF. The CDR3 nucleotides are TGCAGCGTTGAAGAGGGACAGGACTATGGCTACACCTTC.

This chain links TRBV4-1 with TRBJ2-2, with 7 nucleotides matching TRBD1. The germline CDR1 and CDR2 sequences are MGHRA and YSYEKL. CDR3 length equals 17 residues. The V gene end was trimmed by 0 bases and the J gene end by 4 bases; junction bases not matched to a gene: 8. CDR3 in DNA: TGCGCCAGCAGCCAAGATCTTTTACAGGGGAGCACCGGGGAGCTGTTTTTT. It specifies CASSQDLLQGSTGELFF.

V and J are TRBV29-1 and TRBJ2-7, with a weak D call TRBD2 (7 bases). The V and J ends lost 4 bases and 7 bases respectively, with 14 bases between them. The germline gives CDR1 SQVTM, CDR2 ANQGSEA. This CDR3 has 12 residues. CDR3 sequence: CSVAGGLREQYF. CDR3 nucleotides: TGCAGCGTTGCCGGGGGGCTGAGGGAGCAGTACTTC.

This clone turned up a few times. The rearrangement links TRBV29-1 to TRBJ2-5; 9 positions match TRBD1. The germline gives CDR1 SQVTM, CDR2 ANQGSEA. V was pared by 4 bases and J by 2 bases, with 5 bases of the junction left unmatched. This CDR3 contains 14 residues. The CDR3 nucleotides read TGCAGCGTTGGTTACAGGGGGCTTCAAGAGACCCAGTACTTC. This translates into CSVGYRGLQETQYF. The full variable domain, its missing parts supplied by reference TRBV29-1 and TRBJ2-5, is SAVISQKPSRDICQRGTSLTIQCQVDSQVTMMFWYRQQPGQSLTLIATANQGSEATYESGFVIDKFPISRPNLTFSTLTVSNMSPEDSSIYLCSVGYRGLQETQYFGPGTRLLVL.

The chain carries TRBV2 and TRBJ2-1, with 8 bases aligning to TRBD2. J gave up 7 bases and V 6 bases, and 2 bases lay outside the gene matches. The CDR3 is made up of 12 amino acids. The germline V gene encodes CDR1 SNHLY and CDR2 FYNNEI. CDR3: CASRGLDNEQFF. The DNA for the CDR3 is TGTGCCAGCAGGGGACTAGATAATGAGCAGTTCTTC. The full variable domain, its missing parts supplied by reference TRBV2 and TRBJ2-1, is EPEVTQTPSHQVTQMGQEVILRCVPISNHLYFYWYRQILGQKVEFLVSFYNNEISEKSEIFDDQFSVERPDGSNFTLKIRSTKLEDSAMYFCASRGLDNEQFFGPGTRLTVL.

This chain connects TRBV5-6 to TRBJ1-1, with D unclear. The CDR3 spans 12 residues. With 1 base removed from V and 6 bases from J, the gap between germline ends came to 7 bases. Germline V gene data show CDR1 as SGHDT and CDR2 as YYEEEE. DNA of the CDR3: TGTGCCAGCAGCTTGATTAATTCTGAAGCTTTCTTT. This codes for CASSLINSEAFF.

The rearrangement joins TRBV29-1 to TRBJ1-2, with TRBD1 matching over 7 bases. Germline trimming cut 4 bases from V and 5 bases from J; bases unmatched to any gene: 1. The CDR3 loop spans 11 amino acids. From germline, CDR1 is SQVTM and CDR2 ANQGSEA. The DNA of the CDR3 is TGCAGCGTTGTGACAGGGTATGGCTACACCTTC. This sequence encodes CSVVTGYGYTF.

The rearrangement uses TRBV29-1 and TRBJ2-7; a weak D match, TRBD2 (6 bases). The CDR3 totals 11 residues. The V gene lost 6 bases and the J gene lost 3 bases, with 9 bases spanning the gap. Germline V gene sequence: CDR1 SQVTM, CDR2 ANQGSEA. CDR3 protein: CSVGLFYEQYF. The CDR3 nucleotides read TGCAGCGTGGGACTGTTCTACGAGCAGTACTTC.

This sequence joins TRBV5-4 and TRBJ1-2; no definite D call. The germline V gene encodes CDR1 SGHNT and CDR2 YYREEE (reference sequence). With 0 bases removed from V and 1 base from J, the gap between germline ends came to 10 bases. This CDR3 is built from 15 residues. The CDR3 DNA sequence: TGTGCCAGCAGCTTGGCCTGGCATGATAACTATGGCTACACCTTC. It is translated as CASSLAWHDNYGYTF.

CDR3 bases: TGTGCCATCAGTGAGTCGGTAGGGGTCGAGCAGTACTTC. This sequence encodes CAISESVGVEQYF. The rearrangement joins TRBV10-3 to TRBJ2-7, with D perhaps matching TRBD1 (5 bases). Per germline, CDR1 ENHRY and CDR2 SYGVKD. CDR3 length equals 13 residues. With 0 bases removed from V and 6 bases from J, the gap between germline ends came to 9 bases.

The V and J genes are TRBV5-1 and TRBJ1-1, with 7 bases that match TRBD1. Germline CDR1 SGHRS, CDR2 YFSETQ. This CDR3 is built from 13 residues. Trimming took 0 bases from V and 8 from J; bases not matched to a gene: 4. The DNA for the CDR3 is TGCGCCAGCAGCTTGGGTGACAGGGAAGAAGCTTTCTTT. Its translation is CASSLGDREEAFF.

This chain connects TRBV10-3 to TRBJ1-1, with 9 bases aligning to TRBD1. The germline V gene has CDR1 ENHRY and CDR2 SYGVKD. V gave up 0 bases and J gave up 3 bases; unmatched junction bases: 14. There are 19 residues in the CDR3. The CDR3 here is CAISESGTGKVYLDTEAFF. The CDR3, as DNA: TGTGCCATCAGTGAGTCAGGGACAGGGAAGGTTTATCTGGACACTGAAGCTTTCTTT.

In this sample, this clone turned up a few times. The chain uses TRBV6-6 and TRBJ2-3, with D possibly matching TRBD2 (7 bases). Trimming took off 6 bases at V and 2 bases at J, with 12 bases between the two ends. In germline, CDR1 is MNHNY, CDR2 SVGAGI (reference sequence). This CDR3 has 14 amino acids. DNA of the CDR3: TGTGCCAGCAGGAGGGGGGGAGCCACAGATACGCAGTATTTT. Its translation: CASRRGGATDTQYF.

The chain has TRBV29-1 and TRBJ2-1; D ambiguous. Germline V gene lookup returns CDR1 SQVTM and CDR2 ANQGSEA. CDR3 length equals 12 residues. This CDR3 reads CMSRSSYNEQFF. As DNA, the CDR3 is TGCATGTCTAGGAGCTCCTACAATGAGCAGTTCTTC.

The gene calls are TRBV30 and TRBJ2-1, with D unresolved. In germline, CDR1 is GTSNPN, CDR2 SVGIG (reference sequence). This CDR3 region has 15 residues. V was cut by 2 bases and J by 0 bases, with 11 bases left in between. The CDR3 loop is CAWSPSVSSYNEQFF. The CDR3 DNA follows: TGTGCCTGGAGTCCCAGTGTCAGCTCCTACAATGAGCAGTTCTTC.

The chain recombines TRBV4-1 with TRBJ1-2; D gene uncertain. CDR1 is MGHRA and CDR2 is YSYEKL in the germline V gene. The CDR3 length is 15 residues. V was clipped by 1 base and J by 2 bases, with 11 bases between them. For the CDR3, the DNA is TGCGCCAGCAGCCAAGTGGCGGCCTTCAACTATGGCTACACCTTC. Encoded protein: CASSQVAAFNYGYTF.

The rearrangement uses TRBV29-1 and TRBJ1-2; D ambiguous. V lost 7 bases to trimming and J lost 11 bases, with 8 bases between them. The germline gives CDR1 SQVTM, CDR2 ANQGSEA. The CDR3 runs 8 residues. As DNA, the CDR3 is TGCAGCGCATCGGGGTACACCTTC. Translated, it gives CSASGYTF.

The chain has TRBV6-5 and TRBJ2-1; 10 bases line up with TRBD1. V was pared by 6 bases and J by 6 bases, with 5 bases of the junction left unmatched. CDR1 and CDR2 (germline): MNHEY, SVGAGI. The CDR3 length is 14 residues. CDR3 protein: CASSRTGGGNEQFF. CDR3 nucleotides: TGTGCCAGCAGCCGGACAGGGGGTGGCAATGAGCAGTTCTTC.

A few counts support this clone. V and J are TRBV9 and TRBJ1-1; D remains ambiguous. With 6 bases removed from V and 6 bases from J, the gap between germline ends came to 15 bases. CDR1 and CDR2 from the germline V gene are SGDLS and YYNGEE. This CDR3 comprises 13 residues. CDR3 coding DNA: TGTGCCAGCAATCGGGGAGAGGGCTCTGAAGCTTTCTTT. It yields the protein CASNRGEGSEAFF.

The chain carries TRBV6-5 and TRBJ2-1; D unresolved. Between the trimmed V and J ends, which lost 2 bases and 0 bases, there was a span of 11 bases. From germline, CDR1 is MNHEY and CDR2 SVGAGI. The CDR3 extends over 16 amino acids. The CDR3, as DNA: TGTGCCAGCAGTTACGAGGCACGAAGCTCCTACAATGAGCAGTTCTTC. Protein sequence: CASSYEARSSYNEQFF.